Given below is one T cell receptor (beta chain) in context. Its antigen is unidentified. The data originate from a study of T cell responses to AZD1222 COVID-19 vaccine. Study-level findings and limits: A rise in Spike-specific TCR breadth and depth followed two AZD1222 doses.

V dropped 9 bases and J dropped 5; count of bases not matched to a gene: 17. The CDR3 is 16 residues long. CDR1 LNHDA and CDR2 SQIVND come from the germline V gene (reference sequence). Profiling relied on immunoSEQ multiplex PCR, and the TCRdb table lists in-frame clones only, not all of them. The table has 55,000 to 75,000 clones, around 80% seen once. The source is an adult in good health. The J gene is TRBJ2-5, the V gene TRBV19; TRBD2 aligns across 8 bases. The specimen was peripheral blood, collected on day 0 of AZD1222 vaccination. CDR3 protein: CASTPVGRDPWETQYF. The CDR3 nucleotides read TGTGCCAGCACTCCTGTCGGGAGGGACCCTTGGGAGACCCAGTACTTC.